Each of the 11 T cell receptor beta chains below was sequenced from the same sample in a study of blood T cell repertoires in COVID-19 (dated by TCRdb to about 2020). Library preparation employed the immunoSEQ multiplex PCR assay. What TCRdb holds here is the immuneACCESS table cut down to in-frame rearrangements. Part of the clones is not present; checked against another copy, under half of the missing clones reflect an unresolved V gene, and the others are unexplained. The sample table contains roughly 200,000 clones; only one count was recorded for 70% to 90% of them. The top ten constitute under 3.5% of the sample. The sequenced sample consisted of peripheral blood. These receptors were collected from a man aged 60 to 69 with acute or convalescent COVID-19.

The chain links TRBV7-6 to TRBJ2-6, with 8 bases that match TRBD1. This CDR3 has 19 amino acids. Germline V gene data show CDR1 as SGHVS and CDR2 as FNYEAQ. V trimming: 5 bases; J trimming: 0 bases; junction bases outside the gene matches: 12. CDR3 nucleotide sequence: TGTGCCAGCAGCCAGAGGGCCACAGGGGGGATCTCTGGGGCCAACGTCCTGACTTTC. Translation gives CASSQRATGGISGANVLTF.

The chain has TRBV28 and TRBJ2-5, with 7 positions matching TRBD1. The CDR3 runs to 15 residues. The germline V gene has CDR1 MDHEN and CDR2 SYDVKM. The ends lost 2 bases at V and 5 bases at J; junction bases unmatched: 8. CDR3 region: CASSLETGTGETQYF. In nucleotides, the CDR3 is TGTGCCAGCAGTTTAGAGACAGGGACGGGCGAGACCCAGTACTTC. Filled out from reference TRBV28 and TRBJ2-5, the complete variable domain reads DVKVTQSSRYLVKRTGEKVFLECVQDMDHENMFWYRQDPGLGLRLIYFSYDVKMKEKGDIPEGYSVSREKKERFSLILESASTNQTSMYLCASSLETGTGETQYFGPGTRLLVL.

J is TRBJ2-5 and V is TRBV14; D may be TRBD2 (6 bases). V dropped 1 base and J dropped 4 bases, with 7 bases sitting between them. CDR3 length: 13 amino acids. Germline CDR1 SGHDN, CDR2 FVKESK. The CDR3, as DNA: TGTGCCAGCAGCCAAGGCGGGACAGAGACCCAGTACTTC. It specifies CASSQGGTETQYF.

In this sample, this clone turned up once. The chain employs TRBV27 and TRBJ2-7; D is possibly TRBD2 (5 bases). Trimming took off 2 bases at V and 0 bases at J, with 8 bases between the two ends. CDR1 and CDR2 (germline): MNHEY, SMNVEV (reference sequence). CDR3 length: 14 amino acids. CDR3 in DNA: TGTGCCAGCAGTTTAGGGCGGGCCTCCTACGAGCAGTACTTC. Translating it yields CASSLGRASYEQYF.

The chain's CDR3 is CASSLPGVETKNIQYF. The CDR3 DNA is TGCGCCAGCAGCTTGCCCGGGGTTGAGACCAAAAACATTCAGTACTTC. The rearrangement links TRBV5-1 to TRBJ2-4, with a tentative D call TRBD2 (5 bases). The V and J ends lost 1 base and 2 bases respectively, with 13 bases between them. This CDR3 region has 16 residues. From germline, CDR1 is SGHRS and CDR2 YFSETQ.

CDR3 coding DNA: TGTGCCAGCAGTTACGTGGCTAGCGGCAACAATGAGCAGTTCTTC. It specifies CASSYVASGNNEQFF. The chain links TRBV6-5 to TRBJ2-1; 7 bases are shared with TRBD2. Germline assignment: CDR1 MNHEY and CDR2 SVGAGI. The CDR3 consists of 15 residues. J was trimmed by 5 bases and V by 2 bases; bases with no gene match: 6.

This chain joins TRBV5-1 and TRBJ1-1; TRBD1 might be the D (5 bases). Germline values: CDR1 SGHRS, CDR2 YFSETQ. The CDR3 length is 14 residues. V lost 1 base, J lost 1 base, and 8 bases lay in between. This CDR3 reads CASSLRGTNTEAFF. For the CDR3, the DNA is TGCGCCAGCAGCTTGCGGGGGACGAACACTGAAGCTTTCTTT.

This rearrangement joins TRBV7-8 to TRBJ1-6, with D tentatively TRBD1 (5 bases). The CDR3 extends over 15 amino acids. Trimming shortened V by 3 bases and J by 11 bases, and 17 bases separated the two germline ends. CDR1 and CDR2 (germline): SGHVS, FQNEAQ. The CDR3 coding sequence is TGTGCCAGCAGCTTGGGGACTCAAGCTAGTCCACCCCTCCACTTT. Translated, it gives CASSLGTQASPPLHF.

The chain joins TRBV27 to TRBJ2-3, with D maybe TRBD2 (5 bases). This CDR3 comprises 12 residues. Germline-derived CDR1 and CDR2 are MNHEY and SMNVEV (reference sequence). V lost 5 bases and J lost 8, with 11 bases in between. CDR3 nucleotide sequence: TGTGCCAGCAGTGCGGGCAGAAGTACGCAGTATTTT. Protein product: CASSAGRSTQYF.

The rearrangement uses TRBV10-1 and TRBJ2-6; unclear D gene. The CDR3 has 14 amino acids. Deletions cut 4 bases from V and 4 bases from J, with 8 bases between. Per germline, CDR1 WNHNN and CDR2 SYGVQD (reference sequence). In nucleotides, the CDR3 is TGCGCCAGCAGTGTACTCCGCGGGGCCAACGTCCTGACTTTC. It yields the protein CASSVLRGANVLTF.

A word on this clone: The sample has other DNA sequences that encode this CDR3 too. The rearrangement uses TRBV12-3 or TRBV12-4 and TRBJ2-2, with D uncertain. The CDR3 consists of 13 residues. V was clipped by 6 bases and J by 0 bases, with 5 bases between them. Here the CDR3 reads CASSLTNTGELFF. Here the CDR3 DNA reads TGTGCCAGCAGCCTAACGAACACCGGGGAGCTGTTTTTT.